This T cell receptor beta chain was sequenced for a study of CD8 T cells in Susac syndrome. RNA, at roughly 0.5 to 1 ug, was reverse transcribed with random hexamers. With immunoSEQ multiplex PCR, TCR beta CDR3 was amplified across 54 Vbeta and 13 Jbeta. MiXCR was run by TCRdb on the immunoSEQ multiplex PCR reads, yielding one entry per CDR3 protein. The profile shows about 150,000 distinct CDR3 sequences, approximately 96% of them singletons. The CDR3 covers 16 residues. V lost 7 bases and J lost 6; bases outside the gene matches: 15. Looked up from germline, CDR1 is DFQATT and CDR2 is SNEGSKA (reference sequence).

The sequencing input was CD8+ T cells from PBMCs. The genes are TRBV20-1 and TRBJ1-5, with 10 bases identical to TRBD1. The receptor comes from a human donor with multiple sclerosis. This CDR3 reads CSVRSGTGVRGQPQHF. CDR3 nucleotides: TGCAGTGTCCGATCCGGGACAGGGGTTCGTGGTCAGCCCCAGCATTTT.